A selection of T cell receptor beta chains follows, all from one sample in a study of response to subunit inactivated influenza vaccine. A single record per CDR3 protein comes from TCRdb applying MiXCR to the RT-PCR reads. Found here are over 400,000 distinct CDR3 sequences, 9.5% to 12% of them singletons; the top ten hold 12%. The sample in question was PBMCs from blood, obtained roughly 46 days after vaccination. The receptors come from a man in his forties or fifties who received an inactivated influenza vaccine. CDR3s include the opening cysteine and the closing phenylalanine or tryptophan. A clone size is listed for some rows: how often the clone was seen (once, few, many), or a class if it is expanded.

v_call,clone_size,j_call,cdr3_aa
TRBV20-1,few,TRBJ2-7,CSARAQGPYEQYF
TRBV4-2,many,TRBJ2-3,CASSQDGDNTDTQYF
TRBV10-3,many,TRBJ2-3,CAISESNSGTDTQYF
TRBV29-1,many,TRBJ2-1,CSVLSGRAGNEQFF
TRBV7-2,NA,TRBJ2-1,CASSRGSGGASYNEQFF
TRBV5-6,NA,TRBJ2-3,CASSWRAGGSTDTQYF
TRBV5-1,few,TRBJ2-5,CASSSRAQGGQETQYF
TRBV27,few,TRBJ2-2,CASSPTVLPGELFF
TRBV19,NA,TRBJ2-1,CASSSGLGIRGNEQFF
TRBV20-1,few,TRBJ2-3,CSARRRSGGATDTQYF
TRBV29-1,NA,TRBJ2-4,CSVEGFDIQYF
TRBV5-6,few,TRBJ2-7,CASSSQGGRHYEQYF
TRBV10-2,NA,TRBJ2-1,CASSGGFYNEQFF
TRBV12-3/TRBV12-4,few,TRBJ2-3,CASSFRLASDTQYF
TRBV11-2,NA,TRBJ2-7,CASSPVSRAYEQYF
TRBV6-6,once,TRBJ1-1,CASKFMNTEAFF
TRBV7-2,many,TRBJ2-3,CASSLVAGGDTQYF
TRBV4-1,many,TRBJ2-7,CASSQGVQGYEQYF
TRBV20-1,NA,TRBJ2-2,CSAARGLTLTGELFF
TRBV5-4,many,TRBJ2-1,CASSLDRVNEQFF
TRBV20-1,NA,TRBJ2-7,CSARDRVGRFHEQYF
TRBV7-9,few,TRBJ1-1,CASSPLRGAQDTEAFF
TRBV11-2,few,TRBJ2-1,CASSFVAGGNEQFF
TRBV12-3/TRBV12-4,NA,TRBJ1-6,CASTPGAGFNSPLHF
TRBV28,few,TRBJ2-1,CASSLTSGSISQFF
TRBV20-1,many,TRBJ2-1,CSARDTYAGGPVDEQFF
TRBV20-1,few,TRBJ1-1,CRARGMNTEAFF
TRBV28,NA,TRBJ2-1,CASSLAGFANEQFF
TRBV27,many,TRBJ2-1,CASSTSLAAEHNEQFF
TRBV24-1,NA,TRBJ2-6,CATSTGLVLGANVLTF
TRBV12-3/TRBV12-4,NA,TRBJ1-1,CASTLGTEAFF
TRBV12-3/TRBV12-4,many,TRBJ1-6,CASRRGTANSPLHF
TRBV11-2,few,TRBJ2-5,CASSLDVGGAETQYF
TRBV12-3/TRBV12-4,NA,TRBJ2-2,CASSLQGLGTGELFF
TRBV12-3/TRBV12-4,NA,TRBJ2-4,CASTQSLAKNIQYF
TRBV4-2,few,TRBJ2-7,CASSQVTGGPYEQYF
TRBV10-3,few,TRBJ1-2,CAISESSDGRNTF
TRBV7-8,NA,TRBJ2-1,CASTRRRFYNEQFF
TRBV29-1,many,TRBJ2-3,CSSGPRDTQYF
TRBV27,NA,TRBJ2-7,CASSFQGSDEQYF
TRBV24-1,many,TRBJ2-7,CATSDSASGRYEQYF